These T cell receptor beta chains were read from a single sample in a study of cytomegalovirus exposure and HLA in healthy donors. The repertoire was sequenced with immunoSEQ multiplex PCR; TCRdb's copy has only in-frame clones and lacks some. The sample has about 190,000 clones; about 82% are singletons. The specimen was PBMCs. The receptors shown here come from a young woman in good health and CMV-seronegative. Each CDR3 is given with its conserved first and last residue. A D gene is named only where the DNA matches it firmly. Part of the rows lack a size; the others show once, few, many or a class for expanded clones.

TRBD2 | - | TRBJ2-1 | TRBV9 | CASSETLGGSSYNEQFF | TGTGCCAGCAGCGAAACATTGGGGGGGAGCTCCTACAATGAGCAGTTCTTC
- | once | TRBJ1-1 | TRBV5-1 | CASSPNSGRNTEAFF | TGCGCCAGCAGCCCCAATTCGGGAAGGAACACTGAAGCTTTCTTT
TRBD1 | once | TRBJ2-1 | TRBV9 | CASSSPLGQGPHNEQFF | TGTGCCAGCAGCTCCCCCCTGGGACAGGGCCCCCACAATGAGCAGTTCTTC
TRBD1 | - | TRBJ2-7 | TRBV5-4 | CASSPTRDRGTYEQYF | TGTGCCAGCAGCCCCACCCGGGACAGGGGAACCTACGAGCAGTACTTC
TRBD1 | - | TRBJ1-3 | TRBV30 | CASDRGGNTIYF | TGTGCCTCCGACAGGGGCGGAAACACCATATATTTT
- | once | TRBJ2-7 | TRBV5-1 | CASSPGQTYEQYF | TGCGCCAGCAGCCCAGGACAGACCTACGAGCAGTACTTC
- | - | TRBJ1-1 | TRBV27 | CASSLAHTSLTEAFF | TGTGCCAGCAGTTTAGCCCACACGTCTCTCACTGAAGCTTTCTTT
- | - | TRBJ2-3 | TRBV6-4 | CASSASRGTQYF | TGTGCCAGCAGTGCGAGCAGGGGTACGCAGTATTTT
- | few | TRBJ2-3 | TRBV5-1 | CASSSQGTDTQYF | TGCGCCAGCAGCTCGCAGGGCACAGATACGCAGTATTTT
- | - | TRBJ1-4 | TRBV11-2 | CASSKTVTSREKLFF | TGTGCCAGTTCTAAAACGGTGACTTCAAGGGAAAAACTGTTTTTT
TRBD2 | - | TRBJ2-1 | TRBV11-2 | CASRLTSGSYNEQFF | TGTGCCAGCAGACTCACTAGCGGGAGTTACAATGAGCAGTTCTTC
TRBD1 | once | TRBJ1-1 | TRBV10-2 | CASRKDRVPEAFF | TGCGCCAGCAGAAAGGACAGGGTCCCTGAAGCTTTCTTT
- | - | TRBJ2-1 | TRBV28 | CASSLAQWDEQFF | TGTGCCAGCAGTCTAGCCCAATGGGATGAGCAGTTCTTC
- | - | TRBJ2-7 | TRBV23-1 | CASSPQGLFHYEQYF | TGCGCCAGCAGTCCTCAGGGTCTTTTCCACTACGAGCAGTACTTC
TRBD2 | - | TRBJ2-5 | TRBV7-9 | CASSPRGGGGETQYF | TGTGCCAGCAGCCCCCGCGGCGGGGGAGGAGAGACCCAGTACTTC
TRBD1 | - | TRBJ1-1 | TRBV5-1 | CASSLVDRMNTEAFF | TGCGCCAGCAGCTTGGTGGACAGGATGAACACTGAAGCTTTCTTT
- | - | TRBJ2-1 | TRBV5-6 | CASSLYNEQFF | TGTGCCAGCAGCTTGTATAATGAGCAGTTCTTC
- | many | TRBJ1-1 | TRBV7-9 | CASSSWGRTANTEAFF | TGTGCCAGCAGCTCCTGGGGACGGACAGCAAACACTGAAGCTTTCTTT
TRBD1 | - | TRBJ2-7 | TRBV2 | CASSGGTVLSYEQYF | TGTGCCAGCAGTGGTGGGACAGTTCTATCCTACGAGCAGTACTTC
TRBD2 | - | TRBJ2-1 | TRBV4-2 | CASSQPTSGVEQFF | TGTGCCAGCAGCCAACCCACTAGCGGGGTGGAACAGTTCTTC
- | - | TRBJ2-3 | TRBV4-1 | CASSLVLSTDTQYF | TGCGCCAGCAGCCTCGTACTTTCCACAGATACGCAGTATTTT
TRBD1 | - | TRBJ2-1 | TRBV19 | CASFDRDGNEQFF | TGTGCCAGCTTCGACAGGGATGGGAATGAGCAGTTCTTC
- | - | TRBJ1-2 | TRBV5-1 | CASSPRTASNGYTF | TGCGCCAGCAGCCCAAGGACAGCTTCAAATGGCTACACCTTC
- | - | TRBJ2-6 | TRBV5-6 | CASSPYGGGANVLTF | TGTGCCAGCAGCCCCTACGGGGGAGGGGCCAACGTCCTGACTTTC
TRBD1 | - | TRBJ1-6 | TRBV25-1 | CASSDRQGAVNSPLHF | TGTGCCAGCAGTGACCGTCAGGGGGCAGTGAATTCACCCCTCCACTTT
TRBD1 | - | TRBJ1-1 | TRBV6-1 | CASSPDRVTEAFF | TGTGCCAGCAGCCCGGACAGGGTAACTGAAGCTTTCTTT
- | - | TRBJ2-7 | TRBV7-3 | CASSEGVGSQGEQYF | TGTGCCAGCAGCGAGGGTGTTGGGTCCCAGGGGGAGCAGTACTTC
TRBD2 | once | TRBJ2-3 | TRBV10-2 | CASGLGRGTDTQYF | TGCGCCAGCGGCCTTGGGAGGGGCACAGATACGCAGTATTTT
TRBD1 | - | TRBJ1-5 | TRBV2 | CASSTTGVYEQPQHF | TGTGCCAGCAGTACTACAGGGGTTTATGAGCAGCCCCAGCATTTT
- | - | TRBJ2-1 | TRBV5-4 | CASSLATGGSYNEQFF | TGTGCCAGCAGCTTGGCCACCGGGGGCTCCTACAATGAGCAGTTCTTC